This T cell receptor (beta chain) is from a study of blood T cells in healthy people across ages. The wider study: Template switching captured about one barcoded beta molecule per two T cells.

This clonotype was observed at least ten times. A second PCR of 7 to 11 cycles used a sample-barcoded 5' primer and a J-beta primer mix. TCRdb reprocessed the 5' RACE reads with MiXCR, giving one entry per CDR3 protein. Among around 800,000 distinct CDR3 sequences listed, around 45% were seen once. The material sequenced was blood. The source of this sequence is a man aged 80 or over in good health.

The CDR3 here is CSVAGGRTGSSYEQYF. In nucleotides, the CDR3 is TGCAGCGTCGCAGGGGGGAGGACAGGGAGCTCCTACGAGCAGTACTTC. The chain combines TRBV29-1 with TRBJ2-7; TRBD1 agrees at 8 bases. With 6 bases clipped from V and 0 bases from J, the junction kept 13 bases outside the gene matches. The CDR3 has 16 amino acids. CDR1 is SQVTM, CDR2 ANQGSEA, per germline.